This TCR beta chain was recorded in a study of blood T cell repertoires in COVID-19. As for the study in general: Collection of acute and convalescent COVID-19 samples took place in the United States, Italy and Spain.

The repertoire was sequenced with immunoSEQ multiplex PCR; TCRdb's copy has only in-frame clones and lacks some. This table has about 240,000 clones, 75% to 90% appearing once. CDR3 length equals 15 residues. Trimming took 1 base from V and 0 from J, leaving 8 bases between them. Per the germline V gene, CDR1 is SGHTS and CDR2 is YDEGEE. This TCR was recovered from a man in his 60s who had recovered from COVID-19. Material: peripheral blood. The V and J genes are TRBV5-8 and TRBJ1-5; D gene unclear. The CDR3 DNA follows: TGTGCCAGCAGCTTGTTGCCCTATAGCAATCAGCCCCAGCATTTT. Its protein product is CASSLLPYSNQPQHF. The whole variable domain, remainder taken from reference TRBV5-8 and TRBJ1-5, is EAGVTQSPTHLIKTRGQQATLRCSPISGHTSVYWYQQALGLGLQFLLWYDEGEERNRGNFPPRFSGRQFPNYSSELNVNALELEDSALYLCASSLLPYSNQPQHFGDGTRLSIL.